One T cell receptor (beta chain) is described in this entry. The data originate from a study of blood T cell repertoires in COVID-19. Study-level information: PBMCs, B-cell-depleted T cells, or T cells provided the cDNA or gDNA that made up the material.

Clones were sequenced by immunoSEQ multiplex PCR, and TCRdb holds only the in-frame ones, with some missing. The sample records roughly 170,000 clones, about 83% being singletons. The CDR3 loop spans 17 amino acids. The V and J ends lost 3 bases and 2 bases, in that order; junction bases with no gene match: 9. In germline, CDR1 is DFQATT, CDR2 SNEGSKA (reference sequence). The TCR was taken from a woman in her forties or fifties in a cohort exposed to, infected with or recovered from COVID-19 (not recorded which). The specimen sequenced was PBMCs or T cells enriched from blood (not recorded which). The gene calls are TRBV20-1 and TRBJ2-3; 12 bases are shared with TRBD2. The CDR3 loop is CSASLLAGGPSTDTQYF. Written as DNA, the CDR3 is TGCAGTGCTAGTTTGCTAGCGGGAGGGCCCTCCACAGATACGCAGTATTTT.